These 9 T cell receptor beta chains came from one sample sequenced in a study of T cells in Graves' hyperthyroidism and ophthalmopathy. Regions amplified from RNA transcripts were the TCR beta CDR3 regions. HTBI primers were employed in a first-round RT-PCR of the TCR CDR3. TCRdb fed the multiplex PCR reads into MiXCR, producing one record per CDR3 protein. Of around 690,000 distinct CDR3 sequences listed, less than 25% were seen once; the top ten hold approximately 30%. The sample was blood. Source of these receptors: a man younger than 45 with Graves' ophthalmopathy.

The table lists this clonotype with many counts. This chain connects TRBV7-2 to TRBJ2-7, with unresolved D. The CDR3 loop spans 12 amino acids. V lost 6 bases to trimming and J lost 0 bases, with 6 bases between them. The V gene's germline CDR1 is SGHTA and CDR2 FQGNSA. CDR3 protein: CASSPASYEQYF. For the CDR3, the DNA is TGTGCCAGCAGTCCGGCCTCCTACGAGCAGTACTTC. Full variable domain (missing parts from reference TRBV7-2 and TRBJ2-7): GAGVSQSPSNKVTEKGKDVELRCDPISGHTALYWYRQSLGQGLEFLIYFQGNSAPDKSGLPSDRFSAERTGGSVSTLTIQRTQQEDSAVYLCASSPASYEQYFGPGTRLTVT.

The J gene is TRBJ2-7, the V gene TRBV6-1; tentative D call: TRBD2 (6 bases). The CDR3 totals 15 residues. The germline V gene has CDR1 MNHNS and CDR2 SASEGT. Trimming pared 7 bases from V and 3 bases from J, leaving 19 bases between. This chain's CDR3 is CASTPWVAEHYEQYF. CDR3 bases: TGTGCCAGCACTCCGTGGGTAGCGGAGCACTACGAGCAGTACTTC.

This clonotype was counted many times. V and J are TRBV11-2 and TRBJ2-7; 12 bases are shared with TRBD2. The CDR3 has 14 amino acids. Germline trimming cut 3 bases from V and 4 bases from J; bases unmatched to any gene: 1. Germline values: CDR1 SGHAT, CDR2 FQNNGV. Written as DNA, the CDR3 is TGTGCCAGCAGCTTGACTAGCGGGGGATACGAGCAGTACTTC. It translates to CASSLTSGGYEQYF.

The genes are TRBV11-3 and TRBJ2-7; D unclear. In germline, CDR1 is SGHNT, CDR2 YENEEA. Trimming removed 5 bases from V and 3 bases from J, with 11 bases in between. This CDR3 is built from 13 residues. The CDR3 reads CASSTRHGYEQYF. DNA of the CDR3: TGTGCCAGCAGCACTCGACACGGCTACGAGCAGTACTTC.

This clonotype was observed a few times. This chain connects TRBV9 to TRBJ1-1; 8 bases are a match to TRBD1. With 3 bases clipped from V and 4 bases from J, the junction kept 8 bases outside the gene matches. The V gene's germline CDR1 is SGDLS and CDR2 YYNGEE. The CDR3 consists of 15 residues. The chain's CDR3 is CASSGSQGEGTEAFF. The CDR3 region has the DNA TGTGCCAGCAGCGGATCACAGGGGGAGGGCACTGAAGCTTTCTTT.

In its sample, this clonotype was seen a few times. This chain connects TRBV6-1 to TRBJ2-1, with D hard to call. Germline lookup yields CDR1 MNHNS and CDR2 SASEGT. The CDR3 has 13 residues. Between the trimmed V and J ends, which lost 8 bases and 2 bases, there was a span of 10 bases. The CDR3 nucleotides are TGTGCCAGCCTTGAGCTCCCCTACAATGAGCAGTTCTTC. Amino acids: CASLELPYNEQFF.

The V call is TRBV20-1, the J call TRBJ2-7; 9 bases align to TRBD2. CDR3 length: 17 amino acids. Trimming at V came to 0 bases and at J to 3 bases, leaving 12 bases not matched to a gene. Germline V CDR1 and CDR2: DFQATT, SNEGSKA (reference sequence). The CDR3 is CSAREQLGGRAHYEQYF. The DNA of the CDR3 is TGCAGTGCTAGAGAACAGCTGGGCGGGAGGGCCCACTACGAGCAGTACTTC.

This clonotype was seen a few times. The rearrangement joins TRBV30 to TRBJ2-5, with D hard to call. Looked up from germline, CDR1 is GTSNPN and CDR2 is SVGIG (reference sequence). V lost 4 bases and J 5 bases, leaving 11 bases between the germline ends. The CDR3 consists of 12 residues. As DNA, the CDR3 is TGTGCCTGGACGGTCACCGGGGAGACCCAGTACTTC. It encodes CAWTVTGETQYF.

This clonotype was seen more than once but under ten times. This sequence joins TRBV28 and TRBJ2-1; TRBD2 agrees at 7 bases. Germline trimming cut 5 bases from V and 1 base from J; bases unmatched to any gene: 5. Looked up from germline, CDR1 is MDHEN and CDR2 is SYDVKM. The CDR3 consists of 15 residues. As DNA, the CDR3 is TGTGCCAGCAGTGCAGCGGGGAAATCCTACAATGAGCAGTTCTTC. Its translation is CASSAAGKSYNEQFF. Combining the CDR3 with reference TRBV28 and TRBJ2-1 gives the whole variable domain DVKVTQSSRYLVKRTGEKVFLECVQDMDHENMFWYRQDPGLGLRLIYFSYDVKMKEKGDIPEGYSVSREKKERFSLILESASTNQTSMYLCASSAAGKSYNEQFFGPGTRLTVL.